This T cell receptor (beta chain) stems from a study of T cell responses to AZD1222 COVID-19 vaccine. Per germline, CDR1 SGHNT and CDR2 YYREEE (reference sequence). The CDR3 runs 12 residues. Between the trimmed V and J ends, which lost 4 bases and 13 bases, there was a span of 14 bases. TCRdb's table, derived via immunoSEQ multiplex PCR, lists solely in-frame clones and lacks some. This sample has over 95,000 clones, with more than 80% found just once. This chain uses TRBV5-4 with TRBJ2-2; possibly TRBD1 or TRBD2 for D (5 bases each). The source of this sequence is an adult in good health. The sample in question was peripheral blood, obtained on day 0 of AZD1222 vaccination. CDR3 DNA: TGTGCCAGCAGCCGCACCGGGACGTCGCTGTTTTTT. Translating gives CASSRTGTSLFF.